The 30 T cell receptor beta chains reported below all come from one sample, sequenced in a study of T cell changes during pregnancy in multiple sclerosis. TCRdb's table, derived via immunoSEQ multiplex PCR, lists solely in-frame clones and lacks some. Of more than 65,000 clones listed, 91% were seen once; the top ten hold about 2.1%. The source material was peripheral blood, sampled in the first trimester of pregnancy. The receptors derive from a female donor with multiple sclerosis, enrolled in a pregnancy study.

The chain joins TRBV5-1 to TRBJ2-7; TRBD2 matches at 11 bases. Trimming removed 4 bases from V and 6 bases from J; junction bases left unmatched: 9. Per germline, CDR1 SGHRS and CDR2 YFSETQ. The CDR3 totals 15 residues. The CDR3 here is CASSISGGAPGEQYF. DNA for the CDR3: TGCGCCAGCAGCATTAGCGGGGGGGCCCCCGGCGAGCAGTACTTC.

The rearrangement links TRBV27 to TRBJ2-2; 10 bases agree with TRBD2. The CDR3 is made up of 15 amino acids. Germline loops: CDR1 MNHEY, CDR2 SMNVEV (reference sequence). The V gene end was trimmed by 4 bases and the J gene end by 3 bases; junction bases not matched to a gene: 2. CDR3 loop: CASSSSGGYTGELFF. CDR3 nucleotides: TGTGCCAGCAGTTCTAGCGGGGGATACACCGGGGAGCTGTTTTTT.

The chain carries TRBV5-1 and TRBJ2-7; the match to TRBD2 covers 9 bases. Looked up from germline, CDR1 is SGHRS and CDR2 is YFSETQ. This CDR3 contains 14 residues. The V and J ends lost 4 bases and 7 bases, in that order; junction bases with no gene match: 9. The CDR3 bases are TGCGCCAGCAGCCCGGCGGGGGGGGAGAGGGAGCAGTACTTC. Protein sequence: CASSPAGGEREQYF.

V gene TRBV5-1 combines with J gene TRBJ1-6; TRBD1 might be the D (5 bases). Germline CDR1 SGHRS, CDR2 YFSETQ. The CDR3 runs 13 residues. V dropped 0 bases and J dropped 10 bases, with 8 bases sitting between them. The CDR3 sequence: CASSLDRLSPLHF. The CDR3 DNA reads TGCGCCAGCAGCTTGGACAGGCTCTCACCCCTCCACTTT.

The genes are TRBV27 and TRBJ1-1, with 12 positions matching TRBD1. CDR3 length equals 19 residues. The germline CDR1 and CDR2 sequences are MNHEY and SMNVEV (reference sequence). J was trimmed by 0 bases and V by 3 bases; bases with no gene match: 11. This chain's CDR3 is CASSFGSGQGAGVNTEAFF. The CDR3 nucleotides read TGTGCCAGCAGTTTTGGATCGGGACAGGGGGCGGGGGTGAACACTGAAGCTTTCTTT.

The gene calls are TRBV5-6 and TRBJ1-6, with 8 positions matching TRBD1. This CDR3 contains 16 residues. From germline, CDR1 is SGHDT and CDR2 YYEEEE. Unmatched junction bases numbered 10, after V lost 4 bases and J lost 7 bases. In nucleotides, the CDR3 is TGTGCCAGCAGCAAGGAGGACAGGGTAGTCAATTCACCCCTCCACTTT. Translating it yields CASSKEDRVVNSPLHF. Full variable domain (missing parts from reference TRBV5-6 and TRBJ1-6): DAGVTQSPTHLIKTRGQQVTLRCSPKSGHDTVSWYQQALGQGPQFIFQYYEEEERQRGNFPDRFSGHQFPNYSSELNVNALLLGDSALYLCASSKEDRVVNSPLHFGNGTRLTVT.

Only one count was recorded for this clone. The CDR3 loop reads CASSVNLQGTLSDTQYF. DNA for the CDR3: TGCGCCAGCAGCGTAAACTTACAGGGCACTCTGTCAGATACGCAGTATTTT. The gene calls are TRBV5-1 and TRBJ2-3; TRBD1 is a possible D gene (6 bases). The germline V gene has CDR1 SGHRS and CDR2 YFSETQ. V was cut by 4 bases and J by 4 bases, with 22 bases left in between. This CDR3 has 17 residues.

The CDR3 reads CASSPWDRAQQYF. CDR3 nucleotides: TGTGCCAGCAGTCCATGGGACAGGGCCCAGCAGTACTTC. The rearrangement uses TRBV6-1 and TRBJ2-7; 9 bases are shared with TRBD1. The V gene's germline CDR1 is MNHNS and CDR2 SASEGT. The CDR3 extends over 13 amino acids. Germline trimming cut 5 bases from V and 8 bases from J; bases unmatched to any gene: 7.

V usage is TRBV5-1 and J usage is TRBJ2-7; D possibly corresponds to TRBD1 (7 bases). Germline V gene data show CDR1 as SGHRS and CDR2 as YFSETQ. V was shortened by 2 bases and J by 3 bases, with 18 bases between the two germline ends. The CDR3 loop spans 16 amino acids. The CDR3 coding sequence is TGCGCCAGCAGCTTTAACCGACAGGGAGGAAACTACGAGCAGTACTTC. Protein sequence: CASSFNRQGGNYEQYF.

The chain employs TRBV19 and TRBJ2-1, with a weak D call TRBD1 (5 bases). There are 12 residues in the CDR3. Per the germline V gene, CDR1 is LNHDA and CDR2 is SQIVND (reference sequence). Between the trimmed V and J ends, which lost 5 bases and 4 bases, there was a span of 6 bases. The CDR3: CASSYRYNEQFF. The CDR3 nucleotides read TGTGCCAGTAGTTACAGGTACAATGAGCAGTTCTTC.

The chain joins TRBV2 to TRBJ2-1, with 15 bases lining up with TRBD2. The CDR3 spans 15 residues. Germline CDR1 SNHLY, CDR2 FYNNEI. The J segment lost 3 bases and the V segment lost 6 bases, leaving 0 bases of the junction unmatched. In DNA, the CDR3 is TGTGCCAGCAGGGGACTAGCGGGGGGCTACAATGAGCAGTTCTTC. Its translation: CASRGLAGGYNEQFF.

The CDR3 protein is CASTLGLASYNEQFF. CDR3 sequence (DNA): TGTGCCAGTACCTTGGGACTAGCTTCCTACAATGAGCAGTTCTTC. V is TRBV2 and J is TRBJ2-1; 9 nucleotides match TRBD2. Germline CDR1 and CDR2: SNHLY and FYNNEI. The CDR3 totals 15 residues. V shed 9 bases, J shed 1 base, and the junction held 7 bases outside the gene matches.

The chain combines TRBV28 with TRBJ2-4; a possible D gene is TRBD2 (6 bases). The CDR3 runs 12 residues. V lost 5 bases and J lost 6, with 8 bases in between. The germline CDR1 and CDR2 sequences are MDHEN and SYDVKM. The CDR3 region is CASSTGRNIQYF. In DNA, the CDR3 is TGTGCCAGCAGTACCGGGAGAAACATTCAGTACTTC. Using reference TRBV28 and TRBJ2-4 for the parts outside the CDR3, the full variable domain is DVKVTQSSRYLVKRTGEKVFLECVQDMDHENMFWYRQDPGLGLRLIYFSYDVKMKEKGDIPEGYSVSREKKERFSLILESASTNQTSMYLCASSTGRNIQYFGAGTRLSVL.

The rearrangement uses TRBV30 and TRBJ2-5, with TRBD2 identical over 11 bases. V was clipped by 5 bases and J by 5 bases; unmatched bases: 7. In germline, CDR1 is GTSNPN, CDR2 SVGIG (reference sequence). This CDR3 comprises 14 residues. The CDR3 protein is CAWGSGGAGETQYF. As DNA, the CDR3 is TGTGCCTGGGGTAGCGGGGGGGCCGGGGAGACCCAGTACTTC.

The chain is built from TRBV5-5 and TRBJ1-2; D not certain. Per germline, CDR1 SGHKS and CDR2 YYEKEE (reference sequence). Trimming pared 4 bases from V and 4 bases from J, leaving 11 bases between. The CDR3 sequence is 13 residues long. The CDR3 reads CASSPPGTYGYTF. The CDR3 DNA follows: TGTGCCAGCAGCCCTCCAGGTACCTATGGCTACACCTTC.

This chain joins TRBV27 and TRBJ2-5, with 8 bases aligning to TRBD1. The germline V gene encodes CDR1 MNHEY and CDR2 SMNVEV (reference sequence). Trimming removed 4 bases from V and 5 bases from J; junction bases left unmatched: 6. This CDR3 contains 14 residues. CDR3 nucleotides: TGTGCCAGCAGTTCCGACAGGGGCGGCGAGACCCAGTACTTC. Its protein product is CASSSDRGGETQYF.

The chain recombines TRBV5-4 with TRBJ1-1; D may be TRBD1 (6 bases). This CDR3 has 16 residues. Germline V gives CDR1 SGHNT, CDR2 YYREEE (reference sequence). V was shortened by 2 bases and J by 4 bases, with 18 bases between the two germline ends. The CDR3 DNA sequence: TGTGCCAGCAGCTTTGGCCCCTACAGGGATCTCACTGAAGCTTTCTTT. This gives the protein CASSFGPYRDLTEAFF.

The chain joins TRBV5-5 to TRBJ1-5, with D maybe TRBD1 (5 bases). V dropped 0 bases and J dropped 11 bases, with 15 bases sitting between them. The CDR3 contains 14 residues. Per the germline V gene, CDR1 is SGHKS and CDR2 is YYEKEE (reference sequence). CDR3 nucleotides: TGTGCCAGCAGCTTGGGGGCTATAGGGGCTTCCCAGCATTTT. Protein: CASSLGAIGASQHF.

The CDR3 loop reads CASSMQVTGNTIYF. The CDR3, as DNA: TGTGCCAGTAGTATGCAGGTGACTGGAAACACCATATATTTT. The chain employs TRBV19 and TRBJ1-3, with no clear D. This CDR3 comprises 14 residues. V was trimmed by 3 bases and J by 2 bases, leaving 8 bases between them. The germline gives CDR1 LNHDA, CDR2 SQIVND (reference sequence).

The V gene is TRBV30, the J gene TRBJ1-1; TRBD1 matches at 9 bases. CDR1 GTSNPN and CDR2 SVGIG come from the germline V gene (reference sequence). The V gene end was trimmed by 5 bases and the J gene end by 6 bases; junction bases not matched to a gene: 7. The CDR3 covers 13 residues. CDR3 nucleotide sequence: TGTGCCTGGTCTCTCACAGGGGGCCCTGAAGCTTTCTTT. Translated, it gives CAWSLTGGPEAFF.

Concerning this clone itself: A junction boundary mismatches the germline segment, possibly from a read error. This sequence joins TRBV7-3 and TRBJ2-7, with TRBD1 as a possible D gene (5 bases). This CDR3 is 13 amino acids long. Germline CDR1 is SGHTA and CDR2 is FQGTGA. CDR3 residues: CAGSRQPTYEQYF. Here the CDR3 DNA reads TGTGCCGGCAGTCGACAGCCAACCTACGAGCAGTACTTC. Combining the CDR3 with reference TRBV7-3 and TRBJ2-7 gives the whole variable domain GAGVSQTPSNKVTEKGKYVELRCDPISGHTALYWYRQSLGQGPEFLIYFQGTGAADDSGLPNDRFFAVRPEGSVSTLKIQRTERGDSAVYLCAGSRQPTYEQYFGPGTRLTVT.

V is TRBV11-2 and J is TRBJ2-1, with unresolved D. Germline loops: CDR1 SGHAT, CDR2 FQNNGV. Trimming stripped 4 bases from V and 0 bases from J, with 10 bases between. CDR3 length: 15 residues. As DNA, the CDR3 is TGTGCCAGCAGCTCTGCACTGAGCTCCTACAATGAGCAGTTCTTC. Translation gives CASSSALSSYNEQFF.

As DNA, the CDR3 is TGTGCCAGCAGTTTTGTGGACAGGGTCGCTGAAGCTTTCTTT. Its protein product is CASSFVDRVAEAFF. The chain links TRBV28 to TRBJ1-1; TRBD1 agrees at 8 bases. The CDR3 length is 14 residues. V shed 3 bases and J 6 bases; nucleotides not matched to a gene: 6. Germline-derived CDR1 and CDR2 are MDHEN and SYDVKM. The full variable domain, completed using reference TRBV28 and TRBJ1-1, is DVKVTQSSRYLVKRTGEKVFLECVQDMDHENMFWYRQDPGLGLRLIYFSYDVKMKEKGDIPEGYSVSREKKERFSLILESASTNQTSMYLCASSFVDRVAEAFFGQGTRLTVV.

The chain has TRBV6-1 and TRBJ2-3, with D tentatively TRBD2 (5 bases). V was trimmed by 4 bases and J by 9 bases, leaving 11 bases between them. The CDR3 runs 12 residues. CDR1 is MNHNS and CDR2 is SASEGT in the germline V gene. The CDR3 bases are TGTGCCAGCAGTGCGGGGTCTCGCACGCAGTATTTT. It translates to CASSAGSRTQYF.

V gene TRBV30 combines with J gene TRBJ1-5, with 10 bases identical to TRBD1. Looked up from germline, CDR1 is GTSNPN and CDR2 is SVGIG (reference sequence). This CDR3 is built from 15 residues. J gave up 1 base and V 1 base, and 1 base lay outside the gene matches. CDR3 residues: CAWSEGQGSNQPQHF. The CDR3, as DNA: TGTGCCTGGAGTGAGGGACAGGGGAGCAATCAGCCCCAGCATTTT.

The chain has TRBV5-1 and TRBJ1-4, with 7 bases aligning to TRBD1. J gave up 6 bases and V 4 bases, and 9 bases lay outside the gene matches. The CDR3 totals 15 residues. The germline gives CDR1 SGHRS, CDR2 YFSETQ. The CDR3 region is CASSDLTGMDEKLFF. The CDR3 nucleotides read TGCGCCAGCAGCGATCTGACAGGGATGGATGAAAAACTGTTTTTT. The full variable domain, its missing parts supplied by reference TRBV5-1 and TRBJ1-4, is KAGVTQTPRYLIKTRGQQVTLSCSPISGHRSVSWYQQTPGQGLQFLFEYFSETQRNKGNFPGRFSGRQFSNSRSEMNVSTLELGDSALYLCASSDLTGMDEKLFFGSGTQLSVL.

V and J are TRBV18 and TRBJ1-5, with TRBD1 matching over 7 bases. Germline CDR1 reads KGHSH; CDR2 reads LQKENI. Trimming removed 1 base from V and 6 bases from J; junction bases left unmatched: 21. The CDR3 runs to 20 residues. In DNA, the CDR3 is TGTGCCAGCTCACCACGTCACCCTGGGCAGGGGGTCCCGCAGGTTCAGCCCCAGCATTTT. Its protein is CASSPRHPGQGVPQVQPQHF.

The gene calls are TRBV6-1 and TRBJ1-2; 10 bases line up with TRBD1. This CDR3 is 16 amino acids long. The junction had 5 bases not matched to a gene; V was cut back by 4 bases and J by 0 bases. Per the germline V gene, CDR1 is MNHNS and CDR2 is SASEGT. CDR3 sequence reads: CASSARTGGANYGYTF. The CDR3 DNA is TGTGCCAGCAGTGCAAGGACAGGGGGAGCTAACTATGGCTACACCTTC.

The V and J genes are TRBV5-1 and TRBJ2-7, with 7 bases matching TRBD1. Germline lookup yields CDR1 SGHRS and CDR2 YFSETQ. The CDR3 runs 14 residues. With 3 bases clipped from V and 5 bases from J, the junction kept 8 bases outside the gene matches. The CDR3 coding sequence is TGCGCCAGCAGCTATAGCAGGACAGGCGACGAGCAGTACTTC. It encodes CASSYSRTGDEQYF.

The rearrangement joins TRBV5-8 to TRBJ1-1; the match to TRBD1 covers 8 bases. This CDR3 region has 16 residues. The V and J ends lost 3 bases and 0 bases, in that order; junction bases with no gene match: 7. Per the germline V gene, CDR1 is SGHTS and CDR2 is YDEGEE. Here the CDR3 reads CASSWDQGALNTEAFF. The CDR3 bases are TGTGCCAGCAGCTGGGACCAGGGGGCTTTGAACACTGAAGCTTTCTTT.